These 25 T cell receptor beta chains were all obtained from the same sample, sequenced in a study of cytomegalovirus exposure and HLA in healthy donors. 13 Jbeta primers and 60 Vbeta primers were used for the PCR. Produced via immunoSEQ multiplex PCR; TCRdb's table is partial and in-frame only. Of 90,000 to 100,000 clones in the sample, around 73% are singletons; the top ten hold approximately 3%. The sequenced sample was PBMCs. The receptors stem from a woman aged 40 to 49 in good health and CMV-seronegative.

The sample holds one count of this clone. The V call is TRBV28, the J call TRBJ2-3, with D tentatively TRBD2 (6 bases). This CDR3 is 15 amino acids long. CDR1 is MDHEN, CDR2 SYDVKM, per germline. V gave up 5 bases and J gave up 0 bases, with 12 bases separating them. The CDR3 nucleotides are TGTGCCAGCAGTGAATACGGGGGTAGCACAGATACGCAGTATTTT. It is translated as CASSEYGGSTDTQYF. Full variable domain (remainder filled in from reference TRBV28 and TRBJ2-3): DVKVTQSSRYLVKRTGEKVFLECVQDMDHENMFWYRQDPGLGLRLIYFSYDVKMKEKGDIPEGYSVSREKKERFSLILESASTNQTSMYLCASSEYGGSTDTQYFGPGTRLTVL.

This clone was picked up one time. CDR3 residues: CSVSYNEQFF. CDR3 sequence (DNA): TGCAGTGTATCGTACAATGAGCAGTTCTTC. The chain links TRBV20-1 to TRBJ2-1; no firm D call. The CDR3 has 10 amino acids. Germline lookup yields CDR1 DFQATT and CDR2 SNEGSKA (reference sequence). The germline V and J ends were trimmed by 7 bases and 4 bases, with 5 bases remaining between them.

V is TRBV5-4 and J is TRBJ2-1; 7 nucleotides match TRBD1. Germline V gene data show CDR1 as SGHNT and CDR2 as YYREEE (reference sequence). With 3 bases clipped from V and 7 bases from J, the junction kept 7 bases outside the gene matches. CDR3 length equals 14 residues. The DNA for the CDR3 is TGTGCCAGCAGCTCCTACGAACAGGGGAATGAGCAGTTCTTC. Amino acid sequence: CASSSYEQGNEQFF.

This sequence joins TRBV4-1 and TRBJ2-3; 7 nucleotides match TRBD1. This CDR3 contains 15 residues. V was clipped by 2 bases and J by 4 bases; unmatched bases: 6. Germline V lookup: CDR1 MGHRA, CDR2 YSYEKL. Here the CDR3 DNA reads TGCGCCAGCAGCCAAACTGACAGGGCCGCAGATACGCAGTATTTT. It is translated as CASSQTDRAADTQYF.

The chain uses TRBV9 and TRBJ2-4; tentatively, D is TRBD2 (5 bases). CDR1 SGDLS and CDR2 YYNGEE come from the germline V gene. Trimming took 4 bases from V and 8 from J, leaving 16 bases between them. The CDR3 contains 14 residues. The CDR3 sequence is CASSPPLGMDIQYF. The DNA for the CDR3 is TGTGCCAGCAGCCCTCCACTAGGGATGGACATTCAGTACTTC.

V is TRBV7-8 and J is TRBJ2-1; weak D call: TRBD2 (6 bases). Germline lookup yields CDR1 SGHVS and CDR2 FQNEAQ. CDR3 length: 15 amino acids. V was clipped by 4 bases and J by 7 bases, with 17 bases between them. CDR3 protein: CASSSPSGQINEQFF. The CDR3 DNA follows: TGTGCCAGCAGCTCCCCCAGCGGGCAAATAAATGAGCAGTTCTTC.

This clone has more than one count but fewer than ten. This sequence joins TRBV5-1 and TRBJ2-6; perhaps TRBD1 as D (5 bases). Trimming removed 4 bases at V and 3 bases at J, with 8 bases between. Germline CDR1 reads SGHRS; CDR2 reads YFSETQ. The CDR3 is made up of 14 amino acids. The CDR3 reads CASSEQVGANVLTF. DNA for the CDR3: TGCGCCAGCAGCGAACAGGTTGGGGCCAACGTCCTGACTTTC.

The J gene is TRBJ2-5, the V gene TRBV7-9; unclear D gene. The CDR3 spans 14 residues. Germline V gene lookup returns CDR1 SEHNR and CDR2 FQNEAQ (reference sequence). Trimming shortened V by 3 bases and J by 3 bases, and 11 bases separated the two germline ends. In DNA, the CDR3 is TGTGCCAGCAGCTTCGCGACATCCGAAGAGACCCAGTACTTC. It translates to CASSFATSEETQYF.

In this sample, this clone turned up once. This chain links TRBV19 with TRBJ1-4; 7 bases agree with TRBD1. Germline V CDR1 and CDR2: LNHDA, SQIVND (reference sequence). V trimming: 0 bases; J trimming: 5 bases; junction bases outside the gene matches: 6. CDR3 length: 16 residues. This CDR3 reads CASSIDSTGWNEKLFF. In DNA form, the CDR3 reads TGTGCCAGTAGTATAGACTCGACAGGGTGGAATGAAAAACTGTTTTTT.

In this sample, this clone turned up a few times. This rearrangement joins TRBV19 to TRBJ1-2; possibly TRBD1 for D (6 bases). The germline V and J ends were trimmed by 3 bases and 4 bases, with 15 bases remaining between them. Germline CDR1 LNHDA, CDR2 SQIVND (reference sequence). This CDR3 is built from 15 residues. In nucleotides, the CDR3 is TGTGCCAGTAGTATTCAACAGGGAGTTCCCTATGGCTACACCTTC. It yields the protein CASSIQQGVPYGYTF.

The chain couples TRBV19 to TRBJ1-3; no reliable D call. The germline V and J ends were trimmed by 6 bases and 3 bases, with 9 bases remaining between them. This CDR3 spans 13 amino acids. CDR1 is LNHDA and CDR2 is SQIVND in the germline V gene (reference sequence). CDR3 region: CASRRTFGNTIYF. For the CDR3, the DNA is TGTGCCAGTAGAAGAACTTTTGGAAACACCATATATTTT.

This clone showed up just a few times. The V and J genes are TRBV6-1 and TRBJ2-7; D unresolved. The germline V gene encodes CDR1 MNHNS and CDR2 SASEGT. V lost 2 bases, J lost 4 bases, and 12 bases lay in between. The CDR3 is 14 residues long. The CDR3 DNA sequence: TGTGCCAGCAGTGAAAGAGGCCCAAGGTACGAGCAGTACTTC. It encodes CASSERGPRYEQYF.

The chain carries TRBV7-2 and TRBJ2-1; no firm D call. In germline, CDR1 is SGHTA, CDR2 FQGNSA. This CDR3 spans 12 amino acids. V lost 3 bases to trimming and J lost 4 bases, with 4 bases between them. For the CDR3, the DNA is TGTGCCAGCAGCTTGTCGTACAATGAGCAGTTCTTC. It encodes CASSLSYNEQFF. The whole variable domain, filled in from reference TRBV7-2 and TRBJ2-1, reads GAGVSQSPSNKVTEKGKDVELRCDPISGHTALYWYRQSLGQGLEFLIYFQGNSAPDKSGLPSDRFSAERTGGSVSTLTIQRTQQEDSAVYLCASSLSYNEQFFGPGTRLTVL.

This clone was seen a few times. The V call is TRBV7-8, the J call TRBJ2-5, with 8 bases identical to TRBD2. This CDR3 spans 15 amino acids. Germline loops: CDR1 SGHVS, CDR2 FQNEAQ. J was trimmed by 1 base and V by 8 bases; bases with no gene match: 9. The CDR3 reads CASAGGGLGQETQYF. The CDR3 DNA is TGTGCCAGCGCCGGGGGGGGCTTAGGCCAAGAGACCCAGTACTTC.

The chain carries TRBV29-1 and TRBJ2-7; D ambiguous. V lost 4 bases and J 2 bases, leaving 9 bases between the germline ends. This CDR3 spans 12 amino acids. Germline values: CDR1 SQVTM, CDR2 ANQGSEA. This CDR3 reads CSVVDGTYEQYF. CDR3 coding DNA: TGCAGCGTTGTAGACGGTACCTACGAGCAGTACTTC.

This clone was detected only once. The chain joins TRBV7-8 to TRBJ2-3; 11 nucleotides line up with TRBD2. CDR1 SGHVS and CDR2 FQNEAQ come from the germline V gene. V lost 3 bases to trimming and J lost 2 bases; unmatched junction nucleotides: 4. The CDR3 runs 16 residues. The CDR3 spells CASSLGLAELTDTQYF. In DNA form, the CDR3 reads TGTGCCAGCAGCTTGGGACTAGCGGAGCTCACAGATACGCAGTATTTT.

This chain links TRBV27 with TRBJ1-2, with 7 bases lining up with TRBD1. The CDR3 has 12 amino acids. The germline V gene has CDR1 MNHEY and CDR2 SMNVEV (reference sequence). Trimming cost V 10 bases and J 7 bases; bases outside gene matches: 9. The CDR3 spells CATRDRAGGYTF. In nucleotides, the CDR3 is TGTGCCACCAGAGACAGGGCGGGTGGCTACACCTTC.

The V call is TRBV7-2, the J call TRBJ1-5, with 9 bases that match TRBD1. J was trimmed by 3 bases and V by 5 bases; bases with no gene match: 5. CDR1 SGHTA and CDR2 FQGNSA come from the germline V gene. This CDR3 has 15 amino acids. This CDR3 reads CASSPDRGPNQPQHF. The CDR3 DNA reads as TGTGCCAGCAGCCCGGACAGGGGACCCAATCAGCCCCAGCATTTT.

This clone was counted a single time. The chain carries TRBV5-4 and TRBJ2-7, with a tentative D call TRBD1 (6 bases). Trimming took 2 bases from V and 5 from J, leaving 11 bases between them. CDR1 and CDR2 from the germline V gene are SGHNT and YYREEE (reference sequence). The CDR3 totals 13 residues. CDR3 in amino acids: CASSFPGANEQYF. In nucleotides, the CDR3 is TGTGCCAGCAGCTTCCCAGGGGCTAACGAGCAGTACTTC. Full variable domain (remainder filled in from reference TRBV5-4 and TRBJ2-7): ETGVTQSPTHLIKTRGQQVTLRCSSQSGHNTVSWYQQALGQGPQFIFQYYREEENGRGNFPPRFSGLQFPNYSSELNVNALELDDSALYLCASSFPGANEQYFGPGTRLTVT.

The rearrangement uses TRBV29-1 and TRBJ1-4; D is perhaps TRBD1 (5 bases). Per germline, CDR1 SQVTM and CDR2 ANQGSEA. V lost 3 bases and J lost 10, with 9 bases in between. The CDR3 length is 11 residues. The CDR3: CSVDPGGKLFF. The CDR3 DNA follows: TGCAGCGTTGATCCGGGGGGAAAACTGTTTTTT.

The CDR3 nucleotides read TGTGCCAGCTCACCCGACGGAGGTAAGGGGGCCGAGCAGTACTTC. Its protein product is CASSPDGGKGAEQYF. The V call is TRBV18, the J call TRBJ2-7, with 7 bases matching TRBD1. The germline CDR1 and CDR2 sequences are KGHSH and LQKENI. The trim removed 3 bases at V and 6 bases at J, leaving 11 bases unmatched. This CDR3 has 15 amino acids.

The J gene is TRBJ1-1, the V gene TRBV2; no clear D gene. The length of the CDR3 is 16 residues. Germline CDR1 SNHLY, CDR2 FYNNEI. Trimming pared 3 bases from V and 0 bases from J, leaving 14 bases between. CDR3 loop: CASSEVPQALNTEAFF. The DNA for the CDR3 is TGTGCCAGCAGTGAGGTCCCCCAGGCACTGAACACTGAAGCTTTCTTT.

This chain uses TRBV4-1 with TRBJ1-1; a weak D match, TRBD1 (5 bases). Trimming took 0 bases from V and 0 from J, leaving 14 bases between them. The CDR3 consists of 17 residues. Germline CDR1 is MGHRA and CDR2 is YSYEKL. The DNA of the CDR3 is TGCGCCAGCAGCCAAGATCAAGACAGATCCATGAACACTGAAGCTTTCTTT. Amino acid sequence: CASSQDQDRSMNTEAFF.

This clone was observed a few times. CDR3 bases: TGTGCCAGCAGTTACTCGGAGATTGCCTCCTACGAGCAGTACTTC. Translation gives CASSYSEIASYEQYF. This chain joins TRBV6-5 and TRBJ2-7; no definite D call. The CDR3 loop spans 15 amino acids. Between the trimmed V and J ends, which lost 0 bases and 0 bases, there was a span of 9 bases. Germline-derived CDR1 and CDR2 are MNHEY and SVGAGI.

The chain uses TRBV28 and TRBJ1-2, with D perhaps matching TRBD1 (5 bases). The CDR3 sequence is 13 residues long. Trimming took 6 bases from V and 7 from J, leaving 15 bases between them. The germline V gene has CDR1 MDHEN and CDR2 SYDVKM. CDR3 sequence (DNA): TGTGCCAGCAGCGTAGCAGGGTTGTCTGGCTACACCTTC. Translating it yields CASSVAGLSGYTF.